This record looks at one TCR beta chain sequence and its context. The sample belongs to a study of blood T cell repertoires in COVID-19. For the study at large: There were acute and convalescent COVID-19 samples, and they came from the United States, Italy and Spain. In each case, the material was cDNA or gDNA derived from T cells, B-cell-depleted T cells, or PBMCs.

Assay: immunoSEQ multiplex PCR; the TCRdb copy retains only in-frame clones and omits some. The sample lists about 150,000 clones; roughly four fifths were seen once. The CDR3 sequence is 16 residues long. Unmatched junction bases numbered 7, after V lost 3 bases and J lost 4 bases. Germline V gene sequence: CDR1 SGHRS, CDR2 YFSETQ. This chain links TRBV5-1 with TRBJ2-1, with 10 bases lining up with TRBD2. What was sequenced was peripheral blood. This clonotype was sampled from a man in his 70s who had recovered from COVID-19. The chain's CDR3 is CASSWSGRGSYNEQFF. For the CDR3, the DNA is TGCGCCAGCAGCTGGAGCGGGAGGGGATCTTACAATGAGCAGTTCTTC.